This entry describes one T cell receptor (beta chain). What it binds is unknown. The sample belongs to a study of cytomegalovirus exposure and HLA in healthy donors. Turning to the study itself: Earlier work reported around 110 million unique TCR beta sequences from 150 million to 200 million T cells.

PCR primers comprised 60 Vbeta and 13 Jbeta primers. Clones were sequenced by immunoSEQ multiplex PCR, and TCRdb holds only the in-frame ones, with some missing. In total, the table holds 100,000 to 150,000 clones. General study findings and limits: Later analysis showed most CMV-associated TCR beta chains appearing HLA-restricted.

The receptor was derived from a man younger than 35 in good health and CMV-seronegative. The material sequenced was PBMCs.

The CDR3 protein is CASSIGQNPYEQYF. CDR3 DNA: TGTGCCAGTAGTATTGGACAGAACCCCTACGAGCAGTACTTC. V gene TRBV19 combines with J gene TRBJ2-7, with D possibly TRBD1 on 6 matching bases. V was cut by 3 bases and J by 2 bases, with 11 bases left in between. CDR3 length: 14 residues. Germline CDR1 LNHDA, CDR2 SQIVND (reference sequence).